These T cell receptor beta chains were read from a single sample in a study of shared clonotypes between healthy human individuals. TCRdb keeps only in-frame clones here, not all; method: immunoSEQ multiplex PCR. The sample lists approximately 740,000 clones, around 92% occurring once. The sample was naive CD8+ T cells sorted from blood. These receptors were obtained from a man aged 25 to 40 in good health. CDR3s include the opening cysteine and the closing phenylalanine or tryptophan. A D gene is named only where the DNA matches it firmly. Where a row states a size, it is once, few, many or the class of an expanded clone; other rows omit it.

v_call: TRBV7-9; d_call: TRBD1; j_call: TRBJ1-5; clone_size: -; cdr3_aa: CASSIGTVSNQPQHF; cdr3_nt: TGTGCCAGCAGCATCGGGACAGTTAGCAATCAGCCCCAGCATTTT
v_call: TRBV28; d_call: -; j_call: TRBJ2-3; clone_size: -; cdr3_aa: CASSPLGGRTDTQYF; cdr3_nt: TGTGCCAGCAGCCCCCTCGGGGGGCGCACAGATACGCAGTATTTT
v_call: TRBV5-4; d_call: -; j_call: TRBJ2-7; clone_size: -; cdr3_aa: CASSLGESSYEQYF; cdr3_nt: TGTGCCAGCAGCTTGGGGGAGAGCTCCTACGAGCAGTACTTC
v_call: TRBV11-2; d_call: -; j_call: TRBJ1-3; clone_size: few; cdr3_aa: CASSLATRSGNTIYF; cdr3_nt: TGTGCCAGCAGCCTCGCGACCCGCTCTGGAAACACCATATATTTT
v_call: TRBV4-3; d_call: -; j_call: TRBJ1-1; clone_size: few; cdr3_aa: CASSQDPQTGKNTEAFF; cdr3_nt: TGCGCCAGCAGCCAAGATCCCCAGACAGGAAAGAACACTGAAGCTTTCTTT
v_call: TRBV27; d_call: TRBD2; j_call: TRBJ2-7; clone_size: -; cdr3_aa: CASSPQRGYEQYF; cdr3_nt: TGTGCCAGCAGTCCGCAGCGGGGCTACGAGCAGTACTTC
v_call: TRBV27; d_call: -; j_call: TRBJ1-2; clone_size: -; cdr3_aa: CASRPIWTEPYGYTF; cdr3_nt: TGTGCCAGCAGGCCGATCTGGACGGAACCGTATGGCTACACCTTC
v_call: TRBV7-6; d_call: -; j_call: TRBJ1-1; clone_size: -; cdr3_aa: CAGSVGEGTEAFF; cdr3_nt: TGTGCCGGCAGCGTCGGGGAGGGCACTGAAGCTTTCTTT
v_call: TRBV5-5; d_call: -; j_call: TRBJ2-1; clone_size: -; cdr3_aa: CASSLRWRGSSYNEQFF; cdr3_nt: TGTGCCAGCAGCTTAAGGTGGAGAGGGAGCTCCTACAATGAGCAGTTCTTC
v_call: TRBV7-8; d_call: -; j_call: TRBJ1-5; clone_size: -; cdr3_aa: CASSSARGYSNQPQHF; cdr3_nt: TGTGCCAGCAGCTCAGCACGGGGGTATAGCAATCAGCCCCAGCATTTT
v_call: TRBV11-3; d_call: TRBD2; j_call: TRBJ2-1; clone_size: once; cdr3_aa: CASSDGTTGPYNEQFF; cdr3_nt: TGTGCCAGCAGCGACGGGACTACCGGACCCTACAATGAGCAGTTCTTC
v_call: TRBV7-9; d_call: TRBD2; j_call: TRBJ2-1; clone_size: -; cdr3_aa: CASSMTSGRQQFF; cdr3_nt: TGTGCCAGCAGCATGACTAGCGGGAGGCAGCAGTTCTTC
v_call: TRBV18; d_call: -; j_call: TRBJ1-4; clone_size: -; cdr3_aa: CASSPINEKLFF; cdr3_nt: TGTGCCAGCTCACCCATTAATGAAAAACTGTTTTTT
v_call: TRBV27; d_call: -; j_call: TRBJ1-1; clone_size: once; cdr3_aa: CASSLVRWNTEAFF; cdr3_nt: TGTGCCAGCAGTTTAGTTCGGTGGAACACTGAAGCTTTCTTT
v_call: TRBV6-1; d_call: -; j_call: TRBJ2-3; clone_size: -; cdr3_aa: CASMTRDSTADTQYF; cdr3_nt: TGTGCCAGCATGACCCGGGATTCGACCGCAGATACGCAGTATTTT
v_call: TRBV6-5; d_call: TRBD1; j_call: TRBJ2-1; clone_size: once; cdr3_aa: CASSSLDRVGPNEQFF; cdr3_nt: TGTGCCAGCAGTTCCCTCGACAGGGTAGGGCCCAATGAGCAGTTCTTC
v_call: TRBV4-1; d_call: TRBD2; j_call: TRBJ2-7; clone_size: -; cdr3_aa: CASSPGLAYEQYF; cdr3_nt: TGCGCCAGCAGCCCCGGACTAGCCTACGAGCAGTACTTC
v_call: TRBV2; d_call: -; j_call: TRBJ1-1; clone_size: -; cdr3_aa: CASYRSIEAFF; cdr3_nt: TGTGCCAGCTACCGGAGTATTGAAGCTTTCTTT
v_call: TRBV27; d_call: -; j_call: TRBJ2-7; clone_size: few; cdr3_aa: CASSFVPPAGQYF; cdr3_nt: TGTGCCAGCAGTTTTGTTCCCCCAGCGGGGCAGTACTTC
v_call: TRBV6-6; d_call: -; j_call: TRBJ1-2; clone_size: once; cdr3_aa: CASSLDLYGYTF; cdr3_nt: TGTGCCAGCAGTTTAGATCTCTATGGCTACACCTTC
v_call: TRBV2; d_call: TRBD1; j_call: TRBJ1-1; clone_size: -; cdr3_aa: CASSSRGPGTEAFF; cdr3_nt: TGTGCCAGCAGCTCCAGGGGGCCGGGCACTGAAGCTTTCTTT
v_call: TRBV4-3; d_call: TRBD2; j_call: TRBJ2-5; clone_size: -; cdr3_aa: CASSQDSGDGGTQYF; cdr3_nt: TGCGCCAGCAGCCAAGATAGCGGGGACGGGGGGACCCAGTACTTC
v_call: TRBV11-2; d_call: -; j_call: TRBJ2-1; clone_size: -; cdr3_aa: CASSTQPSLTYNEQFF; cdr3_nt: TGTGCCAGCAGCACGCAACCCAGTTTGACCTACAATGAGCAGTTCTTC
v_call: TRBV5-1; d_call: TRBD2; j_call: TRBJ2-3; clone_size: -; cdr3_aa: CASSMSGTSGDTQYF; cdr3_nt: TGCGCCAGCAGCATGTCCGGGACTAGCGGGGATACGCAGTATTTT
v_call: TRBV9; d_call: TRBD1; j_call: TRBJ2-1; clone_size: -; cdr3_aa: CASSAYGTGVDEQFF; cdr3_nt: TGTGCCAGCAGCGCGTACGGGACAGGGGTCGATGAGCAGTTCTTC
v_call: TRBV19; d_call: TRBD2; j_call: TRBJ2-1; clone_size: -; cdr3_aa: CASSVSGIGYNEQFF; cdr3_nt: TGTGCCAGTAGTGTAAGCGGGATTGGGTACAATGAGCAGTTCTTC
v_call: TRBV7-2; d_call: -; j_call: TRBJ2-7; clone_size: once; cdr3_aa: CASSLTQRRYEQYF; cdr3_nt: TGTGCCAGCAGCTTGACGCAGCGGAGGTACGAGCAGTACTTC
v_call: TRBV19; d_call: TRBD2; j_call: TRBJ2-7; clone_size: -; cdr3_aa: CASSIVAGDYEQYF; cdr3_nt: TGTGCCAGTAGTATCGTTGCGGGAGACTACGAGCAGTACTTC
v_call: TRBV7-6; d_call: TRBD2; j_call: TRBJ2-2; clone_size: -; cdr3_aa: CASSLKAGGNTGELFF; cdr3_nt: TGTGCCAGCAGCTTAAAAGCGGGGGGGAACACCGGGGAGCTGTTTTTT
v_call: TRBV25-1; d_call: -; j_call: TRBJ2-6; clone_size: -; cdr3_aa: CASSLTRTYSGANVLTF; cdr3_nt: TGTGCCAGCAGCTTGACAAGGACGTACTCTGGGGCCAACGTCCTGACTTTC
v_call: TRBV7-9; d_call: -; j_call: TRBJ1-5; clone_size: -; cdr3_aa: CASSLHGSNQPQHF; cdr3_nt: TGTGCCAGCAGCTTACACGGCAGCAATCAGCCCCAGCATTTT
v_call: TRBV6-5; d_call: -; j_call: TRBJ2-1; clone_size: -; cdr3_aa: CASSYGAAYNEQFF; cdr3_nt: TGTGCCAGCAGTTACGGGGCCGCCTACAATGAGCAGTTCTTC
v_call: TRBV10-2; d_call: -; j_call: TRBJ2-5; clone_size: -; cdr3_aa: CASSALEQETQYF; cdr3_nt: TGCGCCAGCAGTGCACTGGAACAAGAGACCCAGTACTTC
v_call: TRBV4-2; d_call: TRBD2; j_call: TRBJ2-2; clone_size: once; cdr3_aa: CASSTPLAGASTGELFF; cdr3_nt: TGTGCCAGCAGCACGCCCCTAGCGGGAGCGAGCACCGGGGAGCTGTTTTTT